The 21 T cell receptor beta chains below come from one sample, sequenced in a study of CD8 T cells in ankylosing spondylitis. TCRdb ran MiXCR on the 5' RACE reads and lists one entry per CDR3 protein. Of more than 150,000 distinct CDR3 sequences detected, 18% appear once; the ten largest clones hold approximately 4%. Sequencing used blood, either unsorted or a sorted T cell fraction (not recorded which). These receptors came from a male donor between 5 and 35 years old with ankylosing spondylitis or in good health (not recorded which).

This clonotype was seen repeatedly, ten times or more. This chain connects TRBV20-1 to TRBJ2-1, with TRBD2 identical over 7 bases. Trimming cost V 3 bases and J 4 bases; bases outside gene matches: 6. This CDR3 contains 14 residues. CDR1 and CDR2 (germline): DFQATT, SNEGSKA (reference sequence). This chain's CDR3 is CSARTLAVYNEQFF. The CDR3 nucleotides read TGCAGTGCTAGGACCCTAGCGGTGTACAATGAGCAGTTCTTC.

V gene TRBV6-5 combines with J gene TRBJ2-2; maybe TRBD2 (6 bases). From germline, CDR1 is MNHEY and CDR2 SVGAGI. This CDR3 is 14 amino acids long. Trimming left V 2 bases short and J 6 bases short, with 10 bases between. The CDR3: CASSYERLAGELFF. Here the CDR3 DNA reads TGTGCCAGCAGTTACGAACGACTAGCCGGGGAGCTGTTTTTT.

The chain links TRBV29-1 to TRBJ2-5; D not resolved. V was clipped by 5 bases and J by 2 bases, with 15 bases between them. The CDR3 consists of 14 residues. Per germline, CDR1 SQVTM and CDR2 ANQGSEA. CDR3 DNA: TGCAGCGTTAAGACACCAAACCAACAAGAGACCCAGTACTTC. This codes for CSVKTPNQQETQYF. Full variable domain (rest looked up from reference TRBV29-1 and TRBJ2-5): SAVISQKPSRDICQRGTSLTIQCQVDSQVTMMFWYRQQPGQSLTLIATANQGSEATYESGFVIDKFPISRPNLTFSTLTVSNMSPEDSSIYLCSVKTPNQQETQYFGPGTRLLVL.

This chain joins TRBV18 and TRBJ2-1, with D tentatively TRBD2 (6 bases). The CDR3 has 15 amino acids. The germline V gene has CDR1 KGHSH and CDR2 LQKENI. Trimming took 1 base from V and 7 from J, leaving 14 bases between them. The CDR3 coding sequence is TGTGCCAGCTCACCACGACGGGAGCGTCGAAATGAGCAGTTCTTC. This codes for CASSPRRERRNEQFF.

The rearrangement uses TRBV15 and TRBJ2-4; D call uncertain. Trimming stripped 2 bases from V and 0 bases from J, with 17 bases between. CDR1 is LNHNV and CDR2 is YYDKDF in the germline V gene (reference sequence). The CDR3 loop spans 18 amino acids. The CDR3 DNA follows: TGTGCCACCAGCAGAACCCGTTTGACGCGACTAGCCAAAAACATTCAGTACTTC. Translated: CATSRTRLTRLAKNIQYF.

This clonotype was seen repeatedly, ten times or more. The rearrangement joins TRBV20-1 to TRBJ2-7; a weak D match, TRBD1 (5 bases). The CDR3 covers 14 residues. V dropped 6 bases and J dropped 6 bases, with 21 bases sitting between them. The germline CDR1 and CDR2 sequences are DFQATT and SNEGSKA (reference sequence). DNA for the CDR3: TGCAGTGCCCGCTTTCCAGGGAAATCGGTCGAGCAGTACTTC. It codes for CSARFPGKSVEQYF.

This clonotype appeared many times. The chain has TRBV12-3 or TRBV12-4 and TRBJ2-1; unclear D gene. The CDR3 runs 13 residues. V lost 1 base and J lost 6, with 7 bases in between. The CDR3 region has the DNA TGTGCCAGCAGTTTAGGGGCCCGCAATGAGCAGTTCTTC. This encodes CASSLGARNEQFF.

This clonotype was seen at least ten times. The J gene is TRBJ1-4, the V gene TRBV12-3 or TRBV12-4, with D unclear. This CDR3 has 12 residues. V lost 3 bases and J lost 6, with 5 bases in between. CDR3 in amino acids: CASSLGDEKLFF. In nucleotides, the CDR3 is TGTGCCAGCAGTTTGGGCGATGAAAAACTGTTTTTT.

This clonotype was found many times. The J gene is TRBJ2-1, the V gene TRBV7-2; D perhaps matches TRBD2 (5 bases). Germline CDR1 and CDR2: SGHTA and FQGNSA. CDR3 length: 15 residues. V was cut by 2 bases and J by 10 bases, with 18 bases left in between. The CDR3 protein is CASSLLELSAGEQFF. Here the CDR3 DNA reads TGTGCCAGCAGCTTATTGGAACTCTCTGCGGGCGAGCAGTTCTTC. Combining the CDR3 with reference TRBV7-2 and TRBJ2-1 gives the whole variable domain GAGVSQSPSNKVTEKGKDVELRCDPISGHTALYWYRQSLGQGLEFLIYFQGNSAPDKSGLPSDRFSAERTGGSVSTLTIQRTQQEDSAVYLCASSLLELSAGEQFFGPGTRLTVL.

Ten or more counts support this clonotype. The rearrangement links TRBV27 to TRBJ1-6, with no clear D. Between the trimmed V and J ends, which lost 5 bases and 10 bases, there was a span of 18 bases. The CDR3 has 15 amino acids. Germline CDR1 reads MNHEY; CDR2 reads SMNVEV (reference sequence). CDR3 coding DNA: TGTGCCAGCAGTCCGCAACGGCGGCAAGGGTCACCCCTCCACTTT. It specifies CASSPQRRQGSPLHF.

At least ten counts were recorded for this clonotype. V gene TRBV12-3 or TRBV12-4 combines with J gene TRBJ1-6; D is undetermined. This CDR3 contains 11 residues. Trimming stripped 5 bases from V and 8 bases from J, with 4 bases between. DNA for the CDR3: TGTGCCAGCAGTATGGATTCACCCCTCCACTTT. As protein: CASSMDSPLHF.

In nucleotides, the CDR3 is TGTGCCAGCAGGACCTCAGGGGGCAATGAGCAGTTCTTC. The encoded protein is CASRTSGGNEQFF. The chain couples TRBV6-1 to TRBJ2-1, with 7 nucleotides matching TRBD1. V was clipped by 6 bases and J by 6 bases; unmatched bases: 5. This CDR3 has 13 residues. Germline V gene lookup returns CDR1 MNHNS and CDR2 SASEGT.

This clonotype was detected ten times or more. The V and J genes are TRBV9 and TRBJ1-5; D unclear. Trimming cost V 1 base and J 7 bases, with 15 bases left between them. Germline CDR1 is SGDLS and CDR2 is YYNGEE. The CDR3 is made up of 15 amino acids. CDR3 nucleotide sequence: TGTGCCAGCAGCGTACCCGAGGATGGAAGGCAGCCCCAGCATTTT. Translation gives CASSVPEDGRQPQHF. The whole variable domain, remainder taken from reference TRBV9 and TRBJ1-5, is DSGVTQTPKHLITATGQRVTLRCSPRSGDLSVYWYQQSLDQGLQFLIQYYNGEERAKGNILERFSAQQFPDLHSELNLSSLELGDSALYFCASSVPEDGRQPQHFGDGTRLSIL.

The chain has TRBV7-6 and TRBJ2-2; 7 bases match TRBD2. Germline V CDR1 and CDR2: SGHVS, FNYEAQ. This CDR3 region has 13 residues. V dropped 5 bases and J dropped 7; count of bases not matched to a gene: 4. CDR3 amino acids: CASSRRGNGELFF. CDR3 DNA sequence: TGTGCCAGCAGCCGGCGGGGGAACGGGGAGCTGTTTTTT.

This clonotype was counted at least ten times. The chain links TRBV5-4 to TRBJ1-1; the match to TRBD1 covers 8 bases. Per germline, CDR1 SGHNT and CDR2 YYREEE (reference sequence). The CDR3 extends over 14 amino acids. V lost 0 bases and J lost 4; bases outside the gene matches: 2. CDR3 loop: CASSLAGTGTEAFF. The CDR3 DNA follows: TGTGCCAGCAGCTTGGCCGGGACAGGCACTGAAGCTTTCTTT.

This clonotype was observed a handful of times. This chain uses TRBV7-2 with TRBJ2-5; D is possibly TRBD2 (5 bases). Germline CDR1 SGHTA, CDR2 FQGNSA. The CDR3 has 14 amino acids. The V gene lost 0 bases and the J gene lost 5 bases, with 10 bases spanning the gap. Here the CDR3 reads CASSLASVGETQYF. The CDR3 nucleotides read TGTGCCAGCAGCTTAGCTAGCGTCGGGGAGACCCAGTACTTC.

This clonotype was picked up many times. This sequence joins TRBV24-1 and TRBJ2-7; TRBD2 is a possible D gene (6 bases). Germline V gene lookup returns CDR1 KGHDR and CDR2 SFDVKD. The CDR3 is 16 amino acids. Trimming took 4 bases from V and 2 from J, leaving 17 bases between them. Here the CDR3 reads CATSETSSELPYEQYV. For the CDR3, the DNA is TGTGCCACCAGTGAAACCTCTAGCGAACTTCCCTACGAGCAGTACGTC.

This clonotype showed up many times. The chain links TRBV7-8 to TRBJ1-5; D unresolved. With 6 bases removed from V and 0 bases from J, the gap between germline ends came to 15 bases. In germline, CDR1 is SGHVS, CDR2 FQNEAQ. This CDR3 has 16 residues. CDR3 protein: CASSPTRIYSNQPQHF. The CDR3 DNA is TGTGCCAGCAGTCCTACCCGGATTTATAGCAATCAGCCCCAGCATTTT.

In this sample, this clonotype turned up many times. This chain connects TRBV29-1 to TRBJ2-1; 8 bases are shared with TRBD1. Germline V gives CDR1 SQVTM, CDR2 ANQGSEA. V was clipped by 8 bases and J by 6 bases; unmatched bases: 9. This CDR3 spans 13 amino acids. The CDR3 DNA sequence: TGCAGCTCCGCAGGACAGGGTATCAATGAGCAGTTCTTC. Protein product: CSSAGQGINEQFF.

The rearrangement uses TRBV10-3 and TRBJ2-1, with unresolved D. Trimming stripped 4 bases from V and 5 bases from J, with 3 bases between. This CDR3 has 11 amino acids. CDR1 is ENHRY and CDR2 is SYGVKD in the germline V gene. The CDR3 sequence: CAISGDNEQFF. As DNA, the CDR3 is TGTGCCATCAGTGGAGACAATGAGCAGTTCTTC.

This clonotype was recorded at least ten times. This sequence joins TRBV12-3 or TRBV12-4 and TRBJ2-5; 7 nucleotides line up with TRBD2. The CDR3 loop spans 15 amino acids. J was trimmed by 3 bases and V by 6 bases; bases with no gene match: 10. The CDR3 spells CASSNGLGGEETQYF. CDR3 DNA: TGTGCCAGCAGCAACGGACTGGGAGGGGAAGAGACCCAGTACTTC.